This T cell receptor (beta chain) was documented in a study of tumor-infiltrating lymphocytes in primary liver carcinoma. Notes on the study in general: Tumors had a significantly higher top-250-clone fraction than blood (p = 0.039).

Notes on this clonotype: Its antigen is not known. At one of its ends the junction is not consistent with the germline gene, which may arise from a read error.

The tissue used was unsorted bulk material of 20-30 mg. RNA and DNA were co-extracted from it with the AllPrep DNA/RNA mini kit. The CDR3 sequence is 16 residues long. Germline assignment: CDR1 LGHNA and CDR2 YNFKEQ. The input was 450 to 500 ng total RNA; TCR beta cDNA was made from it with a constant-region primer. Construction of TCR beta libraries relied on three successive nested multiplex PCR rounds employing slightly modified ARM-PCR. Rounds one and two of PCR, each of roughly 10 cycles, were primed with TRBV1-TRBV30 forward primers and a C-beta reverse primer. TCRdb itself ran the multiplex PCR reads through MiXCR, one entry per CDR3 protein. The sample lists fewer than 250,000 distinct CDR3 sequences; approximately 80% were seen once.

The clonotype was recovered from a man aged 35-49 years with primary liver carcinoma and hepatitis B virus infection. The specimen sequenced was tumor tissue from primary liver carcinoma. The chain is built from TRBV4-2 and TRBJ2-1; 9 nucleotides align to TRBD2. For the CDR3, the DNA is TGTGCCAACAGCCAAGAGAGACTAGCGGACCAATGGGGGCAATTCTTC. Amino acids: CANSQERLADQWGQFF.